This T cell receptor beta chain was recovered during a study of cytomegalovirus exposure and HLA in healthy donors (dated by TCRdb to 2015 to 2018). At the level of the whole study: According to an earlier analysis of several hundred of the donors, some 170 million T cells yielded some 110 million unique TCR beta sequences and approximately 280 Gb of sequence data. Because of strong linkage in the cohort, five DR-DQ haplotypes were treated as single units for association and clustering. An early release covering 550 to 700 HLA-typed donors comprised 250 to 350 gigabases of sequencing data and 85 million or so unique TCR sequences. The genetic ancestry cluster associated with self-reported Caucasian donors included about four fifths of the roughly 390 genotyped donors. To predict cytomegalovirus infection status, the study combined high-throughput TCR immunosequencing, statistical association of individual TCRs with disease status, and machine learning. In a later analysis, previously published TCR beta repertoires from about 670 donors were re-analyzed and high-resolution HLA genotyping was added so that TCR occurrence patterns could be studied. Rather than using new phenotypic data, the later analysis identified candidate immune exposures from TCR beta sequences and from how often those sequences occurred across donors. The study aimed to test whether signatures of past pathogen exposure could be identified by cataloging public T cell receptors. Every repertoire in the discovery cohort had been generated on one and the same sequencing platform. The T cell repertoires of some 670 subjects were profiled by immunosequencing and related to cytomegalovirus serostatus. A separate validation cohort of over 95 different subjects was used in addition to the 666-subject first cohort. Across about 380 genotyped donors of the cohort, an average of roughly 200,000 unique TCR beta nucleotide sequences per donor were sequenced, and approximately 17% of those sequences were non-productive. Donor age, sex, ethnicity and CMV serostatus were compiled alongside the repertoire data. In an earlier analysis of 550 to 700 of the donors, high-throughput TCR beta sequencing was used to judge whether each TCR beta V gene segment behaved as functional or pseudogenic. HLA typing covered class I and class II loci at four-digit resolution. A later genetic analysis took genome-wide SNP genotypes for about three fifths of the 666 donors and used that subset as a discovery cohort. Typing coverage differed by locus: A, B, C, DRB1 and DQB1 were typed in about 629-630 donors, DQA1 in about 560, DPA1 in around 600, and DPB1 in just under 490. On the study overall, not on this receptor specifically: It was suggested by the authors that the approach could potentially be generalized to other disease states and immunological phenotypes. Most TCR sequences were observed very rarely across donors, whereas some public TCRs were present in many individuals. In the study, 150 to 200 TCR beta chains were listed as associated with cytomegalovirus. A later genetic analysis reported fewer N-insertions in productive TCRs among donors in an Asian-associated ancestry cluster than the roughly 720-donor mean. For the cohort, immune exposure information was limited to CMV serostatus. In a later analysis, TCR association rates were found to vary across HLA loci, with the most associated TCRs seen for DRB1 alleles and the fewest for HLA-C alleles. Linkage disequilibrium might explain the correlated functional status among segregating V segments, but an unknown experimental factor could not be excluded. The presence/absence analyses assumed that sequencing depth was roughly uniform across donors, and that assumption may not be true. V-gene and J-gene trimming of TCR beta chains was associated with a missense DCLRE1C variant in a later genetic analysis, and the association was replicated in an independent cohort. Assigning TCR associations to individual alleles was difficult when HLA alleles, especially DR and DQ, strongly co-occurred. In an earlier analysis of roughly 560 of the donors, most TCR beta V segments were observed in productive rearrangements about 87% or about 30% of the time, broadly matching IMGT annotations. Over 15 rarely observed V segments, including chromosome 9 orphons, were excluded from the earlier analysis of several hundred of the donors because counts were too low. In a later analysis, most CMV-associated TCR beta chains were found to appear HLA-restricted, with HLA associations seemingly driven largely by CMV exposure. Because some donors lacked HLA typing at each locus, the association tests relied only on the typed subset. Compared with equally common non-associated chains, HLA-associated TCR beta chains in a later analysis were more clonally expanded and had lower generation probabilities. A further reported finding was that TCR beta sequences accurately predicted the HLA-A and HLA-B alleles for most subjects in the first cohort. Only TCR beta chains were sequenced in this cohort, and the absence of alpha or paired-chain data limited detectable features. A few of the identified cytomegalovirus-associated TCR beta chains were confirmed in vitro to be specific for cytomegalovirus antigens. Several of the top co-occurrence clusters appeared to be linked to parvovirus B19, influenza, CMV and Epstein-Barr virus, according to a later analysis. At a false discovery rate of 0.05, a later analysis linked about 16,000 TCR beta sequences to specific HLA alleles. A cluster of highly shared sequence variants was judged likely to represent a technical artifact of the sequencing pipeline. Because the 87-base-pair reads could not distinguish some IMGT-functional V segments, including TRBV6-2 and TRBV6-3, those segments were excluded. In both the original and validation cohorts, the classifier was reported to diagnose cytomegalovirus status with high specificity and sensitivity.

Comment on this clone: Its recognized antigen is unknown. No base-level quality is on record; no much larger clone is a single base apart.

The cohort was made up of roughly 670 healthy bone marrow donors. At the time of sampling, all cohort members were nominally healthy, though unrecorded immune exposures were likely present. Of the 666 cohort members, 250 to 300 had a positive CMV serostatus and 350 to 450 had a negative one, while no CMV serostatus was recorded for the donor. A peripheral blood sample was provided by each donor, and peripheral blood mononuclear cells were used for TCR beta sequencing. The Qiagen DNeasy Blood Extraction Kit was used to extract genomic DNA from the blood cell samples. Library construction relied on the immunoSEQ multiplex PCR assay. For the multiplex PCR, a mixture combining 60 forward primers for TCR Vbeta segments and 13 reverse primers for TCR Jbeta segments was used. A multiplex PCR assay on genomic DNA amplified the CDR3 region of rearranged TCR beta genes. The Illumina HiSeq System was used to sequence the amplified TCR beta libraries as 87-base-pair reads. Per the source publication's procedure: A later analysis counted tens of millions of unique TCR beta chains across the approximately 700 repertoires, and 10 million to 11 million of these chains were shared by at least two donors. Raw reads were error-corrected and collapsed into unique sequences by a nearest-neighbor algorithm in which closely related sequences were merged to remove PCR and sequencing errors. CDR3 sequences were aligned to IMGT reference sequences to assign V, D and J gene segments. For a sequence to be retained, a match of at least six nucleotides was required to both a V gene segment and a J gene segment. Rearrangements were called productive when the CDR3 lacked stop codons and stayed in frame with V and J; all others were non-productive. CDR3 was defined according to IMGT convention as the region running from the second conserved V-encoded cysteine to the conserved J-encoded phenylalanine. Sequences without an unambiguous match to a single V gene segment were excluded from the earlier analysis of about 600 of the donors. An earlier analysis of several hundred of the donors called V segments functional above 56.7% productive rearrangements and segregating when the between-donor standard deviation exceeded 5%. A statistical classification framework was built to diagnose cytomegalovirus status from the catalog of TCR beta chain sequences. In a later analysis, V and J genes were assigned by comparing TCR nucleotide sequences against IMGT/GENE-DB human TR gene sequences. In a later analysis, CDR3 sequences and most-parsimonious VDJ recombination scenarios were assigned using the TCRdist pipeline. In a later analysis, each TCR beta chain was defined by its CDR3 amino acid sequence together with its V-gene family, and reads without a unique V-gene family were excluded. In a later analysis, a few hundred highly shared, low-generation-probability nucleotide sequences were removed to address suspected cross-contamination and a sequencing artifact. A later analysis calculated a clonal expansion index for each public chain from normalized within-repertoire ranks of inferred template counts. A later analysis computed generation probabilities with a VDJ recombination model fitted to out-of-frame rearrangements, and checked the results against IGoR. Hypergeometric tests were used in a later analysis to score TCR-TCR, TCR-HLA and TCR-CMV co-occurrence, with a repertoire-size bias correction applied to the TCR pairs. In a later analysis, false discovery rates were estimated by permuting HLA or CMV assignments 20 times. In a later analysis, co-occurring TCRs were grouped with DBSCAN, and TCRdist sequence similarity was added when clustering was performed within HLA-allele-positive subsets. Co-occurrence clustering excluded repertoires with fewer than 30,000 or more than 120,000 public chains, plus five with anomalous nucleotide sharing. Imported from immuneACCESS, the table was reduced by TCRdb to in-frame sequences with V and J called. These copies leave out some clones; in studies compared against another copy, an unresolved V gene accounts for under half, and the cause of the remainder is not known. V, J and clone size derive from that table, while D and trimming were established from the DNA sequence. This sample holds 150,000 to 200,000 clones; 75% to 90% were observed only once. The top ten hold more than 1.5% of the sample.

V and J lose 3 bases and 3 bases, and a span of 9 bases separates them. The germline V gene gives CDR1 as KGHSH and CDR2 as LQKENI. The CDR3 sequence holds 13 residues, the cysteine and phenylalanine included. Only the CDR3 portion is preserved as DNA: 39 bases, with reading frame beginning at the first base. Sequences were obtained from PBMCs. The chain was built from TRBV18 and TRBJ2-7, with the D gene call left open. The source is a human donor in good health. The CDR3 sequence is CASSPEQDYEQYF. The DNA reads as follows: TGTGCCAGCTCACCCGAGCAAGACTACGAGCAGTACTTC.